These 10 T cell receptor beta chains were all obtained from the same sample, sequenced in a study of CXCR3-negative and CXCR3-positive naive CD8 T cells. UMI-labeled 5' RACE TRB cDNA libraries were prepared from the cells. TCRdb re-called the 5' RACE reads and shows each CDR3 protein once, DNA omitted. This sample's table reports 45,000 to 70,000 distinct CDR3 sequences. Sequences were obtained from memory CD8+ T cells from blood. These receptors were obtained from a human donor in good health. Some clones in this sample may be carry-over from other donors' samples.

CDR3: CASSRTGSTGRASAQYF. This rearrangement joins TRBV14 to TRBJ2-5; TCRdb proposes TRBD2, but this gene call is untestable without DNA. CDR3 size: 17 residues. Germline V lookup: CDR1 SGHDN, CDR2 FVKESK.

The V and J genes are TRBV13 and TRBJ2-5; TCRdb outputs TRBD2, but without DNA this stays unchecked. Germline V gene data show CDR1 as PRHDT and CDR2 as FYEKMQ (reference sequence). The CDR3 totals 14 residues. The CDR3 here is CASSLLAEQETQYF.

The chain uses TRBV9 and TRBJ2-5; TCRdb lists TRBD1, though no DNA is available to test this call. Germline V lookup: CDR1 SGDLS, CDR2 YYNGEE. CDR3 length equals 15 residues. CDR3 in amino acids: CASSGGQDIQETQYF.

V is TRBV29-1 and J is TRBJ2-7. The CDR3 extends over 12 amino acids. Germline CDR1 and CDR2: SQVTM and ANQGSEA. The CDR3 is CSVEVRAYEQYF.

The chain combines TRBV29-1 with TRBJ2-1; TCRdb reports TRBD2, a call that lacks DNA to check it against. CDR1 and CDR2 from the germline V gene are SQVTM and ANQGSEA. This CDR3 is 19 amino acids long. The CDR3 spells CSVEDRMGLAGTLYNEQFF.

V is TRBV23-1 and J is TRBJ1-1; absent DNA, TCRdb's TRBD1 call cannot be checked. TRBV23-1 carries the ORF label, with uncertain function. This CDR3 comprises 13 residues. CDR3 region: CASTGHPCTEAFF.

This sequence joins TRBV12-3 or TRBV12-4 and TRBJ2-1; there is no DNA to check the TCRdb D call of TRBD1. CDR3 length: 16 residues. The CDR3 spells CASSPERGPRPNEQFF.

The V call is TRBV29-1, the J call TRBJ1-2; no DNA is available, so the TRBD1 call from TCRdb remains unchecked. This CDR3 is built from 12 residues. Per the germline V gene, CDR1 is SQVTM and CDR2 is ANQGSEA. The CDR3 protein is CSVEGQDDGYTF.

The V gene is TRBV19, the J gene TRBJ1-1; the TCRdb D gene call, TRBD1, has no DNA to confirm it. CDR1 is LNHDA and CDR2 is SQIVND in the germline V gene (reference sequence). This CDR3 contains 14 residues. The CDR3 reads CASSGWTANTEAFF. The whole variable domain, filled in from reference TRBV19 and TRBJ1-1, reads DGGITQSPKYLFRKEGQNVTLSCEQNLNHDAMYWYRQDPGQGLRLIYYSQIVNDFQKGDIAEGYSVSREKKESFPLTVTSAQKNPTAFYLCASSGWTANTEAFFGQGTRLTVV.

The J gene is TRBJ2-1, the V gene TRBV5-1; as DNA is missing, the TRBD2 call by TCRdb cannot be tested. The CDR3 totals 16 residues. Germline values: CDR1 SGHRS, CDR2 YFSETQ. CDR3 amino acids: CASSLRGPSSYNEQFF.